The 29 T cell receptor beta chains presented below share a single source sample, sequenced in a study of shared clonotypes between healthy human individuals. The protocol was immunoSEQ multiplex PCR, while the TCRdb copy is restricted to in-frame clones and leaves out a portion. The sample lists approximately 350,000 clones; less than 85% were seen once. Sequencing was done on a sample of memory CD4+ T cells sorted from blood. Subset: CD45RA-negative fraction. These receptors all come from a man younger than 45 in good health.

The genes are TRBV9 and TRBJ1-1, with D perhaps TRBD1 (5 bases). Trimming took 6 bases from V and 0 from J, leaving 9 bases between them. The CDR3 has 13 amino acids. CDR1 is SGDLS, CDR2 YYNGEE, per germline. This CDR3 reads CASNRGLNTEAFF. CDR3 in DNA: TGTGCCAGCAATCGGGGCCTGAACACTGAAGCTTTCTTT.

The chain links TRBV27 to TRBJ1-5; 7 nucleotides line up with TRBD1. Germline lookup yields CDR1 MNHEY and CDR2 SMNVEV (reference sequence). The V gene end was trimmed by 8 bases and the J gene end by 6 bases; junction bases not matched to a gene: 13. The CDR3 contains 15 residues. DNA of the CDR3: TGTGCCAGCGGTTACGACAGGGTGAGGGTTCAGCCCCAGCATTTT. Its protein product is CASGYDRVRVQPQHF.

The chain links TRBV5-4 to TRBJ2-2; D gene unclear. V gave up 8 bases and J gave up 2 bases, with 19 bases separating them. Germline V lookup: CDR1 SGHNT, CDR2 YYREEE (reference sequence). This CDR3 has 16 residues. DNA for the CDR3: TGTGCCAGTTCCCCGAGGCTTAATAGAAACACCGGGGAGCTGTTTTTT. Protein product: CASSPRLNRNTGELFF.

The CDR3 bases are TGTGCCAGCAGGTTCGGGCAGGACTATGGCTACACCTTC. Translated: CASRFGQDYGYTF. The V and J genes are TRBV7-9 and TRBJ1-2; D is undetermined. In germline, CDR1 is SEHNR, CDR2 FQNEAQ (reference sequence). The CDR3 runs 13 residues. Between the trimmed V and J ends, which lost 6 bases and 3 bases, there was a span of 11 bases.

The rearrangement links TRBV10-2 to TRBJ2-3; D is ambiguous. Germline V gene sequence: CDR1 WSHSY, CDR2 SAAADI. There are 15 residues in the CDR3. With 3 bases removed from V and 4 bases from J, the gap between germline ends came to 14 bases. The CDR3 bases are TGCGCCAGCAGTGATAATGCCCCTGGGCCAGATACGCAGTATTTT. Translating gives CASSDNAPGPDTQYF.

In the case of this clone: Other DNA sequences in the same sample also yield this CDR3. This chain links TRBV2 with TRBJ2-3; D is unresolved. This CDR3 comprises 12 residues. Looked up from germline, CDR1 is SNHLY and CDR2 is FYNNEI. Trimming stripped 6 bases from V and 0 bases from J, with 4 bases between. The CDR3 DNA sequence: TGTGCCAGCAGAAGGAGCACAGATACGCAGTATTTT. Translation: CASRRSTDTQYF.

This clone was found once. The chain couples TRBV4-1 to TRBJ2-7; 10 nucleotides agree with TRBD2. The CDR3 runs to 15 residues. V lost 1 base, J lost 5 bases, and 5 bases stayed unmatched. Germline V CDR1 and CDR2: MGHRA, YSYEKL. DNA for the CDR3: TGCGCCAGCAGCCAAGTATTGCTAGCGGGAGACGAGCAGTACTTC. Translated, it gives CASSQVLLAGDEQYF.

A word on this clone: The same CDR3 also results from other DNA sequences found in this sample. The chain uses TRBV9 and TRBJ2-7; either TRBD1 or TRBD2 may supply D (6 bases each). Germline values: CDR1 SGDLS, CDR2 YYNGEE. Trimming removed 4 bases at V and 6 bases at J, with 14 bases between. This CDR3 region has 13 residues. The CDR3 region has the DNA TGTGCCAGCAGCCGGACCGGGGGCGGCGAGCAGTACTTC. Amino acid sequence: CASSRTGGGEQYF.

This sequence joins TRBV19 and TRBJ2-3; 7 bases fit TRBD1. Germline values: CDR1 LNHDA, CDR2 SQIVND (reference sequence). This CDR3 is 15 amino acids long. Trimming removed 3 bases from V and 6 bases from J; junction bases left unmatched: 9. The CDR3 DNA follows: TGTGCCAGTAGTATTCGGAGACAGGGAGCCGATACGCAGTATTTT. It codes for CASSIRRQGADTQYF.

The chain employs TRBV10-1 and TRBJ2-1; TRBD2 agrees at 11 bases. Germline values: CDR1 WNHNN, CDR2 SYGVQD (reference sequence). The CDR3 covers 16 residues. The trim removed 5 bases at V and 0 bases at J, leaving 3 bases unmatched. CDR3 protein: CASSPGLAASYNEQFF. The CDR3, as DNA: TGCGCCAGCAGTCCGGGACTAGCGGCCTCCTACAATGAGCAGTTCTTC.

The genes are TRBV29-1 and TRBJ2-1; D gene uncertain. V shed 5 bases and J shed 3 bases, with 5 bases lying between them. The length of the CDR3 is 11 residues. The germline V gene encodes CDR1 SQVTM and CDR2 ANQGSEA. The CDR3 coding sequence is TGCAGCGTTAACGACTACAATGAGCAGTTCTTC. Its protein product is CSVNDYNEQFF.

The chain joins TRBV28 to TRBJ2-5, with 7 bases fitting TRBD2. The germline V gene encodes CDR1 MDHEN and CDR2 SYDVKM. CDR3 size: 14 residues. The V segment lost 3 bases and the J segment 5 bases; nucleotides outside the gene matches: 6. The CDR3 loop reads CASSLGGVGETQYF. The CDR3 coding sequence is TGTGCCAGCAGTTTGGGAGGGGTCGGGGAGACCCAGTACTTC.

The chain recombines TRBV19 with TRBJ2-7; perhaps TRBD1 as D (7 bases). The V end lost 5 bases, the J end lost 1 base, and 9 bases lay between the germline ends. The CDR3 length is 13 residues. Germline V gives CDR1 LNHDA, CDR2 SQIVND (reference sequence). The DNA for the CDR3 is TGTGCCAGTAGTGCAGGGGGGTCCTACGAGCAGTACTTC. This sequence encodes CASSAGGSYEQYF.

There are a few counts of this clone. The genes are TRBV19 and TRBJ2-2, with D perhaps matching TRBD2 (5 bases). CDR1 is LNHDA, CDR2 SQIVND, per germline (reference sequence). The germline V and J ends were trimmed by 3 bases and 1 base, with 12 bases remaining between them. There are 16 residues in the CDR3. The CDR3 protein is CASSIGSGMNTGELFF. DNA of the CDR3: TGTGCCAGTAGTATCGGATCGGGAATGAACACCGGGGAGCTGTTTTTT.

This clone has only a few counts. The rearrangement links TRBV25-1 to TRBJ1-1, with 7 bases identical to TRBD1. Losses at the gene ends were 3 bases for V and 3 bases for J; bases not matched to a gene: 10. The germline V gene encodes CDR1 MGHDK and CDR2 SYGVNS. The length of the CDR3 is 16 residues. The CDR3 is CASSELSVTGDTEAFF. In nucleotides, the CDR3 is TGTGCCAGCAGTGAGTTGTCGGTTACAGGGGACACTGAAGCTTTCTTT.

The chain uses TRBV29-1 and TRBJ2-7; D not certain. The length of the CDR3 is 11 residues. Trimming left V 1 base short and J 4 bases short, with 5 bases between. Germline CDR1 is SQVTM and CDR2 is ANQGSEA. The CDR3 nucleotides are TGCAGCGTTGAAGTGGCTTACGAGCAGTACTTC. The encoded protein is CSVEVAYEQYF.

The rearrangement uses TRBV9 and TRBJ2-2; 10 bases map to TRBD2. V lost 2 bases and J lost 6; bases outside the gene matches: 13. Looked up from germline, CDR1 is SGDLS and CDR2 is YYNGEE. The CDR3 sequence is 18 residues long. The CDR3 region has the DNA TGTGCCAGCAGCGTCATAGCGGGAGGCCCTCCGATGGCCGGGGAGCTGTTTTTT. Translation: CASSVIAGGPPMAGELFF. The full variable domain, rest sourced from reference TRBV9 and TRBJ2-2, is DSGVTQTPKHLITATGQRVTLRCSPRSGDLSVYWYQQSLDQGLQFLIQYYNGEERAKGNILERFSAQQFPDLHSELNLSSLELGDSALYFCASSVIAGGPPMAGELFFGEGSRLTVL.

The J gene is TRBJ2-5, the V gene TRBV7-9; a weak D match, TRBD1 (6 bases). This CDR3 region has 14 residues. From germline, CDR1 is SEHNR and CDR2 FQNEAQ (reference sequence). Trimming pared 1 base from V and 4 bases from J, leaving 10 bases between. The CDR3 DNA follows: TGTGCCAGCAGCTTAGGGTCAGGGGTAGAGACCCAGTACTTC. Translation gives CASSLGSGVETQYF.

A single count supports this clone. The chain recombines TRBV18 with TRBJ2-3; no clear D gene. The CDR3 is made up of 13 amino acids. The V and J ends lost 2 bases and 5 bases respectively, with 8 bases between them. Germline values: CDR1 KGHSH, CDR2 LQKENI. The CDR3, as DNA: TGTGCCAGCTCACCATGGGAAAGAGATACGCAGTATTTT. Translating it yields CASSPWERDTQYF. The full variable domain, with the rest looked up from reference TRBV18 and TRBJ2-3, is NAGVMQNPRHLVRRRGQEARLRCSPMKGHSHVYWYRQLPEEGLKFMVYLQKENIIDESGMPKERFSAEFPKEGPSILRIQQVVRGDSAAYFCASSPWERDTQYFGPGTRLTVL.

V and J are TRBV5-1 and TRBJ1-1; a weak D match, TRBD1 (6 bases). Between the trimmed V and J ends, which lost 3 bases and 3 bases, there was a span of 9 bases. The CDR3 has 13 amino acids. From germline, CDR1 is SGHRS and CDR2 YFSETQ. The CDR3 DNA reads as TGCGCCAGCAGCTACAAGGGGGACACTGAAGCTTTCTTT. Amino acid sequence: CASSYKGDTEAFF.

This chain connects TRBV15 to TRBJ2-4; D not resolved. Germline lookup yields CDR1 LNHNV and CDR2 YYDKDF (reference sequence). This CDR3 spans 16 amino acids. Trimming pared 0 bases from V and 0 bases from J, leaving 9 bases between. CDR3 coding DNA: TGTGCCACCAGCAGAGAACCCAGAATAGCCAAAAACATTCAGTACTTC. Its translation: CATSREPRIAKNIQYF.

The rearrangement links TRBV7-2 to TRBJ2-3; TRBD2 agrees at 11 bases. Per germline, CDR1 SGHTA and CDR2 FQGNSA. This CDR3 has 17 amino acids. Trimming took 0 bases from V and 8 from J; bases not matched to a gene: 10. CDR3 region: CASSLAGTSGSGGTQYF. For the CDR3, the DNA is TGTGCCAGCAGCTTAGCCGGGACTAGCGGTAGCGGGGGTACGCAGTATTTT.

The rearrangement links TRBV14 to TRBJ2-7; unclear D gene. Germline CDR1 reads SGHDN; CDR2 reads FVKESK. The CDR3 has 11 amino acids. Trimming shortened V by 0 bases and J by 5 bases, and 2 bases separated the two germline ends. CDR3: CASSQDHEQYF. The CDR3 bases are TGTGCCAGCAGCCAAGATCACGAGCAGTACTTC.

The gene calls are TRBV5-1 and TRBJ2-5; 10 nucleotides line up with TRBD1. V trimming: 4 bases; J trimming: 5 bases; junction bases outside the gene matches: 8. CDR3 size: 15 residues. From germline, CDR1 is SGHRS and CDR2 YFSETQ. The CDR3 sequence: CASSRGQGSLETQYF. The CDR3 nucleotides are TGCGCCAGCAGCAGGGGACAGGGGAGTTTGGAGACCCAGTACTTC.

The sample holds a few counts of this clone. The gene calls are TRBV11-2 and TRBJ2-2; D gene ambiguous. V was trimmed by 1 base and J by 2 bases, leaving 11 bases between them. Germline V gene sequence: CDR1 SGHAT, CDR2 FQNNGV. The CDR3 loop spans 16 amino acids. As DNA, the CDR3 is TGTGCCAGCAGCTTAGTATCGGCAGCCAACACCGGGGAGCTGTTTTTT. Its translation: CASSLVSAANTGELFF.

The chain recombines TRBV5-1 with TRBJ1-4, with D unclear. CDR3 length: 15 residues. Trimming removed 6 bases from V and 7 bases from J, with 19 bases in between. Germline CDR1 is SGHRS and CDR2 is YFSETQ. This CDR3 is CASTRRNRVGEKLFF. For the CDR3, the DNA is TGCGCCAGCACTCGGAGGAACAGAGTAGGTGAAAAACTGTTTTTT.

The chain has TRBV5-5 and TRBJ2-7, with 7 bases identical to TRBD1. V lost 4 bases, J lost 3 bases, and 4 bases stayed unmatched. The CDR3 is 13 residues long. Germline V gene data show CDR1 as SGHKS and CDR2 as YYEKEE (reference sequence). CDR3 residues: CASSPTGIYEQYF. CDR3 nucleotide sequence: TGTGCCAGCAGCCCGACAGGGATCTACGAGCAGTACTTC.

This chain joins TRBV9 and TRBJ2-7; TRBD2 matches 8 bases. With 0 bases clipped from V and 6 bases from J, the junction kept 5 bases outside the gene matches. Germline CDR1 is SGDLS and CDR2 is YYNGEE. This CDR3 contains 14 residues. The CDR3 DNA reads as TGTGCCAGCAGCGTAGAACCGGGACTAGGCGAGCAGTACTTC. Protein: CASSVEPGLGEQYF.

The chain joins TRBV4-3 to TRBJ2-2, with no clear D. The CDR3 extends over 13 amino acids. The V and J ends lost 2 bases and 8 bases respectively, with 9 bases between them. Germline V gene lookup returns CDR1 LGHNA and CDR2 YSLEER. CDR3 protein: CASSQSLSGELFF. CDR3 in DNA: TGCGCCAGCAGCCAATCTCTTTCAGGGGAGCTGTTTTTT.